The 3 T cell receptor beta chains below come from one sample, sequenced in a study of blood T cells in healthy people across ages. A second about 6 to 11 cycle PCR used barcoded and J-beta primers. A single record per CDR3 protein comes from TCRdb applying MiXCR to the 5' RACE reads. The data contain roughly 1.6 million distinct CDR3 sequences, 34% of them seen just once; the ten biggest clones take up about 10%. The sequenced sample was blood. The source is a woman aged 25 to 39 in good health.

The rearrangement links TRBV20-1 to TRBJ2-2; no reliable D call. The germline gives CDR1 DFQATT, CDR2 SNEGSKA (reference sequence). CDR3 size: 16 residues. The germline V and J ends were trimmed by 0 bases and 4 bases, with 15 bases remaining between them. CDR3 loop: CSARDLGRFGTGELFF. As DNA, the CDR3 is TGCAGTGCTAGAGATTTGGGCAGGTTCGGCACCGGGGAGCTGTTTTTT.

The rearrangement joins TRBV7-9 to TRBJ1-6, with D perhaps matching TRBD1 (5 bases). The CDR3 consists of 16 residues. V lost 5 bases and J 9 bases, leaving 20 bases between the germline ends. Germline CDR1 SEHNR, CDR2 FQNEAQ (reference sequence). The DNA of the CDR3 is TGTGCCAGCAGCCCCTCGGCGGGGCAGGGAACTTCACCCCTCCACTTT. It codes for CASSPSAGQGTSPLHF. Full variable domain (outside the CDR3, taken from reference TRBV7-9 and TRBJ1-6): DTGVSQNPRHKITKRGQNVTFRCDPISEHNRLYWYRQTLGQGPEFLTYFQNEAQLEKSRLLSDRFSAERPKGSFSTLEIQRTEQGDSAMYLCASSPSAGQGTSPLHFGNGTRLTVT.

The chain couples TRBV7-9 to TRBJ2-7; D gene uncertain. The CDR3 is 13 amino acids. From germline, CDR1 is SEHNR and CDR2 FQNEAQ (reference sequence). Trimming removed 5 bases from V and 2 bases from J, with 10 bases in between. The CDR3 protein is CASSLMDAYEQYF. CDR3 nucleotide sequence: TGTGCCAGCAGCCTAATGGACGCCTACGAGCAGTACTTC.